These 7 T cell receptor beta chains were sequenced from one sample in a study of tumor and adjacent non-tumor tissue in lung cancer. TCRbeta libraries were built with three rounds of nested PCR, modified from ARM-PCR. TCRdb itself ran the multiplex PCR reads through MiXCR, one entry per CDR3 protein. Of 91,000 or so distinct CDR3 sequences in the sample, around 64% were seen once. RNA was extracted from bulk tissue without any cell sorting. Sequenced material: lung tumor tissue. Every receptor here comes from a man aged 55 to 69 with non-small cell lung cancer.

This clonotype occurred once. The junction shows a germline mismatch at one end, possibly a read error. The chain links TRBV5-4 to TRBJ2-1; D not resolved. The CDR3 is made up of 17 amino acids. Germline V gives CDR1 SGHNT, CDR2 YYREEE (reference sequence). The CDR3 DNA sequence: TGTGCCAGCAGCTTGGGCTCGCCCAGCATGCCCAACAATGAACAGTTCTTC. It specifies CASSLGSPSMPNNEQFF.

A note on this clonotype: A much larger clone differs from this one at a single base, so this may be a read error. The CDR3, as DNA: TGTGTCAGCAGTTTACGACTAGCGAGGGAAGGCACAGATACGCAGTATTTT. This sequence encodes CVSSLRLAREGTDTQYF. The V and J genes are TRBV12-3 or TRBV12-4 and TRBJ2-3; 8 nucleotides agree with TRBD2. The CDR3 covers 17 residues.

By sample fraction, this clonotype is medium-sized. This chain links TRBV4-3 with TRBJ2-7; 10 nucleotides align to TRBD2. The V gene end was trimmed by 0 bases and the J gene end by 4 bases; junction bases not matched to a gene: 6. CDR1 and CDR2 from the germline V gene are LGHNA and YSLEER. The CDR3 covers 16 residues. The CDR3 region is CASSQDQASGSYEQYF. In DNA form, the CDR3 reads TGCGCCAGCAGCCAAGATCAGGCTAGCGGGAGTTACGAGCAGTACTTC.

This clonotype was seen a handful of times. This sequence may be a read error, since a much larger clone differs from it by one base. J is TRBJ2-5 and V is TRBV10-2; 11 nucleotides line up with TRBD1. The germline V gene encodes CDR1 WSHSY and CDR2 SAAADI. CDR3 size: 17 residues. The CDR3 DNA sequence: TGCGCCAGCAGTGATACGGGTGGGACAGGGGGACAAGAGACCCAGTGCTTC. Translated: CASSDTGGTGGQETQCF.

The gene calls are TRBV4-2 and TRBJ2-1; TRBD2 aligns across 8 bases. This CDR3 is built from 12 residues. CDR1 and CDR2 from the germline V gene are LGHNA and YNFKEQ. The CDR3 DNA reads TGTGTCAGAGGGCGGGGGGTAAATGAGCAGTTCTTC. Translated: CVRGRGVNEQFF.

This clonotype was seen many times. The V gene is TRBV24-1, the J gene TRBJ2-3; possible D gene TRBD1, 5 bases. The ends were cut back, 4 bases at V and 1 base at J, with 14 bases in the middle. The CDR3 extends over 16 amino acids. Germline assignment: CDR1 KGHDR and CDR2 SFDVKD. The DNA for the CDR3 is TGTGCCACCAGTGAAAAGGGGCGTTCTGGCACAGATACGCAGTATTTT. It encodes CATSEKGRSGTDTQYF.

This chain links TRBV25-1 with TRBJ1-1; TRBD1 is a possible D gene (6 bases). This CDR3 comprises 13 residues. CDR1 and CDR2 from the germline V gene are MGHDK and SYGVNS. Deletions cut 6 bases from V and 13 bases from J, with 21 bases between. The CDR3 loop is CASRSQGNTGVFF. The CDR3 nucleotides are TGTGCCAGCAGAAGCCAGGGGAACACTGGAGTTTTCTTT.